This entry is about one T cell receptor beta chain. No antigen is known for it. The input lacks base qualities; no much larger clone sits a single base away. The entry originates in a study of cytomegalovirus exposure and HLA in healthy donors (dated by TCRdb to between 2016 and 2019). Study-wide context: According to an earlier analysis of 587 of the donors, about 179 million T cells yielded over 100 million unique TCR beta sequences and more than 250 Gb of sequence data. A later analysis re-analyzed previously published TCR beta repertoires from several hundred donors and added high-resolution HLA genotyping to study TCR occurrence patterns. A separate validation cohort of 100 to 150 different subjects was used in addition to the approximately 670-subject first cohort. The study was designed to test whether signatures of past pathogen exposure could be identified by cataloging public T cell receptors. Using immunosequencing, the study profiled T cell repertoires from about 620 subjects and related those repertoires to cytomegalovirus serostatus. In the later analysis, no new phenotypic data were used to find candidate immune exposures; instead, reliance was placed on TCR beta sequences and their occurrence across donors. Alongside the repertoire data, information on donor age, sex, ethnicity and CMV serostatus was compiled. Among around 400 genotyped donors of the cohort, an average of roughly 230,000 unique TCR beta nucleotide sequences was sequenced per donor, of which roughly 17% were non-productive. Every discovery cohort repertoire had been produced on one sequencing platform. HLA typing covered class I and class II loci at four-digit resolution. The number of typed donors differed by locus: about 620-640 for A, B, C, DRB1 and DQB1; 500 to 550 for DQA1; 606 for DPA1; and approximately 450 for DPB1. A few DR-DQ haplotypes were treated as single units for association and clustering because of strong linkage in the cohort. The study combined high-throughput TCR immunosequencing, statistical association of individual TCRs with disease status, and machine learning to predict cytomegalovirus infection status. The genetic ancestry cluster associated with self-reported Caucasian donors included around 76% of the roughly 410 genotyped donors. An earlier analysis of approximately 640 of the donors applied high-throughput TCR beta sequencing to assess whether each TCR beta V gene segment acted as functional or pseudogenic. Roughly 300 gigabases of sequencing data and approximately 92 million unique TCR sequences made up an early release that covered over 550 HLA-typed donors. Genome-wide SNP genotypes for about 65% of the roughly 670 donors were used in a later genetic analysis, which treated that subset as a discovery cohort.

The library relied on the immunoSEQ multiplex PCR assay. A mixture of 60 forward primers for TCR Vbeta segments and 13 reverse primers for TCR Jbeta segments was used in the multiplex PCR. The CDR3 region of rearranged TCR beta genes was amplified from genomic DNA with a multiplex PCR assay. The amplified TCR beta libraries were sequenced on the Illumina HiSeq System as 87-base-pair reads. Under the source paper's analysis protocol: A later analysis tallied around 82 million unique TCR beta chains across the 666 repertoires, and 10 million to 11 million of those chains were shared by two or more donors. Raw reads were error-corrected and collapsed into unique sequences by a nearest-neighbor algorithm in which closely related sequences were merged to remove PCR and sequencing errors. V, D and J gene segments were assigned by aligning CDR3 sequences to IMGT reference sequences. For a sequence to be retained, a match of at least six nucleotides was required to both a V gene segment and a J gene segment. A rearrangement was called productive if the CDR3 had no stop codons and remained in frame with V and J, and every other rearrangement was called non-productive. Following IMGT convention, CDR3 was defined as the stretch from the second conserved V-encoded cysteine to the conserved J-encoded phenylalanine. The earlier analysis of about 610 of the donors excluded sequences that lacked an unambiguous match to a single V gene segment. An earlier analysis of 587 of the donors classified V segments as functional when productive rearrangements were above 56.7% and as segregating when the standard deviation between donors was above 5%. To diagnose cytomegalovirus status from the catalog of TCR beta chain sequences, a statistical classification framework was built. In a later analysis, TCR nucleotide sequences were compared against IMGT/GENE-DB human TR gene sequences so that V and J genes could be assigned. In a later analysis, CDR3 sequences and most-parsimonious VDJ recombination scenarios were assigned using the TCRdist pipeline. In a later analysis, each TCR beta chain was defined by its CDR3 amino acid sequence together with its V-gene family, and reads without a unique V-gene family were excluded. As a way to deal with suspected cross-contamination and a sequencing artifact, a later analysis dropped 592 nucleotide sequences that were highly shared and had low generation probability. For each public chain, a later analysis derived a clonal expansion index from normalized ranks of inferred template counts within each repertoire. Generation probabilities in a later analysis came from a VDJ recombination model fitted to out-of-frame rearrangements, and those results were checked against IGoR. In a later analysis, TCR-TCR, TCR-HLA and TCR-CMV co-occurrence was scored with hypergeometric tests, and a repertoire-size bias correction was applied to TCR pairs. A later analysis estimated false discovery rates by permuting HLA or CMV assignments 20 times. In a later analysis, co-occurring TCRs were grouped with DBSCAN, and TCRdist sequence similarity was added when clustering was performed within HLA-allele-positive subsets. Repertoires with fewer than 30,000 or more than 120,000 public chains were left out of co-occurrence clustering, as were five repertoires with anomalous nucleotide sharing. The table comes from immuneACCESS by way of TCRdb, which keeps in-frame sequences with V and J called. Part of the clones is missing from these tables; in studies checked, under half for an unresolved V gene and the rest for unknown reasons. That table is the source of V, J and clone size, and D and trimming were worked out from the DNA. For this sample the table gives over 200,000 clones, of which about 78% were detected only once. The biggest ten clones account for about 3.8% of the sample.

What the work shows at the level of the full study, not this receptor alone: According to a later analysis, TCR association rates differed among HLA loci, with DRB1 alleles showing the most associated TCRs and HLA-C alleles showing the fewest. The classifier was reported to diagnose cytomegalovirus status with high specificity and sensitivity in both the original cohort and the validation cohort. A later analysis found that most CMV-associated TCR beta chains appeared HLA-restricted, with HLA associations seemingly driven largely by CMV exposure. At a false discovery rate of 0.05, a later analysis linked under 20,000 TCR beta sequences to specific HLA alleles. Correlated functional status among segregating V segments might reflect linkage disequilibrium, but an unknown experimental factor could not be ruled out. Most TCR sequences were seen in very few donors, while some public TCRs were found in many individuals. Assigning TCR associations to individual alleles was difficult when HLA alleles, especially DR and DQ, strongly co-occurred. Some IMGT-functional V segments, including TRBV6-2 and TRBV6-3, could not be distinguished by the 87-base-pair reads and were therefore excluded. V-gene and J-gene trimming of TCR beta chains was associated with a missense DCLRE1C variant in a later genetic analysis, and the association was replicated in an independent cohort. Because counts were too low, approximately 15 rarely observed V segments, including chromosome 9 orphons, were excluded from the earlier analysis of several hundred of the donors. A further reported finding was that TCR beta sequences accurately predicted the HLA-A and HLA-B alleles for most subjects in the first cohort. Three of the identified cytomegalovirus-associated TCR beta chains were confirmed in vitro to be specific for cytomegalovirus antigens. The only immune exposure information available for the cohort was CMV serostatus. In the study, around 160 TCR beta chains were listed as associated with cytomegalovirus. Only TCR beta chains were sequenced in this cohort, and the absence of alpha or paired-chain data limited detectable features. In a later analysis, HLA-associated TCR beta chains were found to be more clonally expanded and to have lower generation probabilities than equally common non-associated chains. Presence/absence analyses assumed roughly uniform sequencing depth across donors, an assumption that may not hold. The authors suggested that the approach could potentially be generalized to other disease states and immunological phenotypes. According to a later genetic analysis, donors in an Asian-associated ancestry cluster had fewer N-insertions in productive TCRs than the approximately 700-donor mean. Broadly in line with IMGT annotations, most TCR beta V segments showed up in productive rearrangements about 87% or about 30% of the time in an earlier analysis of approximately 640 of the donors. Because some donors lacked HLA typing at each locus, the association tests relied only on the typed subset. The sequencing pipeline was judged likely to have produced a cluster of highly shared sequence variants as a technical artifact. Several of the top co-occurrence clusters appeared to be linked to parvovirus B19, influenza, CMV and Epstein-Barr virus, according to a later analysis.

The CDR3 measures 15 amino acids from cysteine to phenylalanine. Only the CDR3 region is kept as DNA, spanning 45 bases read in frame from base 1. Per the germline V gene, SQVTM is the CDR1 and ANQGSEA is the CDR2. V and J are trimmed by 5 bases and 0 bases, and the gene matches miss 7 bases of the junction. In total, 500 to 700 healthy bone marrow donors made up the cohort. At the time of sampling, every cohort member was nominally healthy, though immune exposures that went unrecorded were likely present. The donor was CMV seronegative and belonged to the group of 350 or so seronegative cohort members. Each donor provided a peripheral blood sample, and peripheral blood mononuclear cells were used for TCR beta sequencing. Genomic DNA extraction from the blood cell samples was performed with the Qiagen DNeasy Blood Extraction Kit.

The receptor comes from a male donor in good health and CMV-seronegative. The chain links TRBV29-1 with TRBJ2-3; TRBD2 matches 8 bases in the middle. The specimen sequenced was PBMCs. The CDR3 region reads CSVKLREASTDTQYF. Read as DNA, the sequence is TGCAGCGTTAAGTTGCGGGAGGCTAGCACAGATACGCAGTATTTT.